This T cell receptor beta chain was documented in a study of control samples from healthy donors and cancer patients (dated by TCRdb to the early 2020s). The library was generated by the immunoSEQ multiplex PCR assay. TCRdb obtained this table from immuneACCESS and retained in-frame rearrangements with V and J assigned. These tables miss some clones; where compared with another copy, unresolved V genes account for less than half of the shortfall, and the remainder is unexplained. The sample profile shows 170,000 or so clones; 94% of them were found once. Jointly, the top ten make up around 1.3% of the sample. Notes on this clone: Its binding antigen is unknown. There are no base qualities to consult, and no much larger clone falls within one base.

Counted from cysteine to phenylalanine, this CDR3 has 16 amino acids. Of all the DNA, just the CDR3 is kept, 48 bases in frame from base 1. In the germline V gene (reference sequence), CDR1 corresponds to LGHDT and CDR2 to YNNKEL. Trimming removed 5 bases from V and 0 bases from J; the gene matches leave 4 bases unexplained. Specimen: blood. The rearranged segments are TRBV3-1 (or the pseudogene TRBV3-2) and TRBJ2-6; 7 bases in between match TRBD1. This sequence was found in a woman aged 18-29 years in good health. Read as DNA, the sequence is TGTGCCAGCAGCAGACAGGGCCGCTCTGGGGCCAACGTCCTGACTTTC. Its protein product is CASSRQGRSGANVLTF.